These 18 T cell receptor beta chains were sequenced from one sample in a study of blood T cells in healthy people across ages. The second PCR ran about 6 to 12 cycles with a sample-barcoded 5' primer and J-beta primers. TCRdb fed the 5' RACE reads into MiXCR, producing one record per CDR3 protein. The sample holds 920,000 or so distinct CDR3 sequences, 40% to 55% seen once. The specimen was blood. Receptors originate from a woman between 55 and 75 years old in good health.

The rearrangement uses TRBV5-4 and TRBJ2-5; D call uncertain. V lost 0 bases and J lost 9, with 9 bases in between. There are 12 residues in the CDR3. Germline CDR1 SGHNT, CDR2 YYREEE (reference sequence). The CDR3, as DNA: TGTGCCAGCAGCTTGGACCAATCGGCCCAGTACTTC. It specifies CASSLDQSAQYF.

V gene TRBV4-1 combines with J gene TRBJ2-5; D is possibly TRBD2 (5 bases). The CDR3 is 15 residues long. Germline loops: CDR1 MGHRA, CDR2 YSYEKL. Between the trimmed V and J ends, which lost 6 bases and 1 base, there was a span of 15 bases. The CDR3 loop is CASSPVSTSQETQYF. In DNA, the CDR3 is TGCGCCAGCAGTCCTGTAAGCACTAGCCAAGAGACCCAGTACTTC.

The V gene is TRBV9, the J gene TRBJ1-2; TRBD1 aligns across 7 bases. V lost 0 bases, J lost 3 bases, and 8 bases stayed unmatched. Germline-derived CDR1 and CDR2 are SGDLS and YYNGEE. CDR3 size: 16 residues. The CDR3 DNA reads TGTGCCAGCAGCGTAGCAGGGGGACGGCTCGACTATGGCTACACCTTC. Translating it yields CASSVAGGRLDYGYTF.

This clonotype was seen more than once but under ten times. The rearrangement links TRBV11-1 to TRBJ2-7; 8 nucleotides agree with TRBD1. V was clipped by 4 bases and J by 1 base; unmatched bases: 9. Germline lookup yields CDR1 SGHAT and CDR2 FQDESV (reference sequence). The CDR3 runs 16 residues. The CDR3 region is CASSSQTGAGSYEQYF. The DNA for the CDR3 is TGTGCCAGCAGCTCCCAGACAGGGGCGGGATCCTACGAGCAGTACTTC.

The chain couples TRBV6-2 or TRBV6-3 to TRBJ1-1; TRBD1 aligns across 8 bases. Per germline, CDR1 MNHEY and CDR2 SVGEGT. The CDR3 spans 16 residues. V shed 4 bases and J 1 base; nucleotides not matched to a gene: 8. The CDR3 DNA follows: TGTGCCAGCAGTTCCCCAGGACAGGGCCCGAACACTGAAGCTTTCTTT. This gives the protein CASSSPGQGPNTEAFF.

This chain links TRBV20-1 with TRBJ2-5; D gene unclear. CDR1 and CDR2 (germline): DFQATT, SNEGSKA (reference sequence). CDR3 length: 11 residues. V dropped 8 bases and J dropped 3 bases, with 10 bases sitting between them. The CDR3 sequence is CSYGSEETQYF. The DNA for the CDR3 is TGCAGTTACGGCAGCGAAGAGACCCAGTACTTC.

Here the CDR3 reads CSVEWRGQGEQYF. The CDR3 DNA follows: TGCAGCGTTGAGTGGAGGGGGCAAGGCGAGCAGTACTTC. The J gene is TRBJ2-7, the V gene TRBV29-1; D might be TRBD1 (7 bases). The CDR3 loop spans 13 amino acids. Germline CDR1 reads SQVTM; CDR2 reads ANQGSEA. V lost 3 bases and J 6 bases, leaving 15 bases between the germline ends.

The chain is built from TRBV11-2 and TRBJ1-1; 8 nucleotides align to TRBD1. The CDR3 runs to 15 residues. In germline, CDR1 is SGHAT, CDR2 FQNNGV. The trim removed 6 bases at V and 6 bases at J, leaving 12 bases unmatched. The CDR3 nucleotides are TGTGCCAGCAGTTTCTTGGGACAGGTAGATCCTGAAGCTTTCTTT. Residues: CASSFLGQVDPEAFF.

The chain recombines TRBV6-1 with TRBJ2-7, with D maybe TRBD1 (6 bases). V shed 6 bases and J shed 2 bases, with 14 bases lying between them. Germline CDR1 is MNHNS and CDR2 is SASEGT. The CDR3 length is 14 residues. As DNA, the CDR3 is TGTGCCAGCAGACCCTCCGGACAGCCCTACGAGCAGTACTTC. It codes for CASRPSGQPYEQYF.

This clonotype was counted once. The chain couples TRBV5-6 to TRBJ2-7; 7 nucleotides match TRBD1. This CDR3 has 15 residues. With 4 bases clipped from V and 3 bases from J, the junction kept 10 bases outside the gene matches. Germline CDR1 SGHDT, CDR2 YYEEEE. The CDR3 is CASSQGQAPFYEQYF. The DNA for the CDR3 is TGTGCCAGCAGCCAAGGACAGGCGCCATTCTACGAGCAGTACTTC.

This clonotype has only a few counts. CDR3 nucleotide sequence: TGCAGTGCTTGGGACAGGAATTACGAGCAGTACTTC. Its translation: CSAWDRNYEQYF. This chain uses TRBV20-1 with TRBJ2-7, with 8 nucleotides matching TRBD1. Germline lookup yields CDR1 DFQATT and CDR2 SNEGSKA (reference sequence). J gave up 4 bases and V 5 bases, and 4 bases lay outside the gene matches. CDR3 length: 12 amino acids.

V gene TRBV20-1 combines with J gene TRBJ2-1, with D perhaps matching TRBD2 (6 bases). Germline V gene lookup returns CDR1 DFQATT and CDR2 SNEGSKA (reference sequence). This CDR3 is 16 amino acids long. The V gene lost 5 bases and the J gene lost 2 bases, with 19 bases spanning the gap. CDR3 DNA: TGCAGTGCTCACCCCCGGGGGTCGTTGACCTACAATGAGCAGTTCTTC. Translation gives CSAHPRGSLTYNEQFF.

The chain is built from TRBV30 and TRBJ1-1, with TRBD1 matching 7 bases. J lost 5 bases, V lost 3 bases, and 6 bases had no gene match. Germline V gene sequence: CDR1 GTSNPN, CDR2 SVGIG (reference sequence). CDR3 length: 13 residues. The CDR3 protein is CAWRGGVGTEAFF. CDR3 DNA: TGTGCCTGGAGAGGGGGCGTTGGGACTGAAGCTTTCTTT.

The chain uses TRBV5-1 and TRBJ2-7; the D is unclear. CDR3 length: 13 amino acids. Deletions cut 7 bases from V and 3 bases from J, with 14 bases between. Germline V gene lookup returns CDR1 SGHRS and CDR2 YFSETQ. The CDR3 protein is CASSKEPFYEQYF. Here the CDR3 DNA reads TGCGCCAGCTCCAAGGAACCCTTCTACGAGCAGTACTTC.

V usage is TRBV20-1 and J usage is TRBJ2-4, with 7 bases that match TRBD1. V lost 7 bases to trimming and J lost 13 bases; unmatched junction nucleotides: 13. The CDR3 extends over 12 amino acids. Per germline, CDR1 DFQATT and CDR2 SNEGSKA (reference sequence). For the CDR3, the DNA is TGCAGTGTGGTGGGGACAGACTACGGGCAGTACTTC. Amino acid sequence: CSVVGTDYGQYF.

J is TRBJ2-5 and V is TRBV9; a weak D match, TRBD2 (6 bases). Germline V gene data show CDR1 as SGDLS and CDR2 as YYNGEE. The CDR3 is 14 residues long. Trimming pared 6 bases from V and 0 bases from J, leaving 12 bases between. The CDR3 DNA reads as TGTGCCAGCACCCGTAGCGGAGACCAAGAGACCCAGTACTTC. Its translation: CASTRSGDQETQYF.

The rearrangement uses TRBV28 and TRBJ2-3; no reliable D call. Germline assignment: CDR1 MDHEN and CDR2 SYDVKM. The CDR3 spans 17 residues. Trimming took 6 bases from V and 2 from J, leaving 21 bases between them. CDR3 in amino acids: CASSFPPGPGITDTQYF. The CDR3 bases are TGTGCCAGCAGCTTCCCACCGGGCCCAGGTATCACAGATACGCAGTATTTT.

Details on this clonotype: The junction shows a germline mismatch at one end, possibly a read error. The rearrangement uses TRBV18 and TRBJ2-7; D gene uncertain. The CDR3 contains 13 residues. Germline values: CDR1 KGHSH, CDR2 LQKENI. In DNA form, the CDR3 reads TGTGCCAGCTCACCACGGGCATCCTACGAGCGGTACTTC. Translated, it gives CASSPRASYERYF.